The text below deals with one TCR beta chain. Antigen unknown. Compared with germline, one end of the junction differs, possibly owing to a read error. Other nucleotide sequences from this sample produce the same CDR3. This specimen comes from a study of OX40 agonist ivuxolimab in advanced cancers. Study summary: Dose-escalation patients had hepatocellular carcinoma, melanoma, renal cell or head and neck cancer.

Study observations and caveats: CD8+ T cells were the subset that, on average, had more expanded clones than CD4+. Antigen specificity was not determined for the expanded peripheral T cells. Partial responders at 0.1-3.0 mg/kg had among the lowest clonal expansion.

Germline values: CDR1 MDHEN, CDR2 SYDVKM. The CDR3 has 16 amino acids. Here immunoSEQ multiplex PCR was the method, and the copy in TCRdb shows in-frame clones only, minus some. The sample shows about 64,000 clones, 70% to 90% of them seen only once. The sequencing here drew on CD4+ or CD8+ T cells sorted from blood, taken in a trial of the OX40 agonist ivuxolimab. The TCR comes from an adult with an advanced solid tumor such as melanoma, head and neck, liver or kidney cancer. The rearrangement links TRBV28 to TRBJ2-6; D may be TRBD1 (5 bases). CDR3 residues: CASSSPWGLSTNVLTF. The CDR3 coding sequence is TGTGCCAGCAGTTCACCCTGGGGCCTCTCGACCAACGTTCTGACTTTC.